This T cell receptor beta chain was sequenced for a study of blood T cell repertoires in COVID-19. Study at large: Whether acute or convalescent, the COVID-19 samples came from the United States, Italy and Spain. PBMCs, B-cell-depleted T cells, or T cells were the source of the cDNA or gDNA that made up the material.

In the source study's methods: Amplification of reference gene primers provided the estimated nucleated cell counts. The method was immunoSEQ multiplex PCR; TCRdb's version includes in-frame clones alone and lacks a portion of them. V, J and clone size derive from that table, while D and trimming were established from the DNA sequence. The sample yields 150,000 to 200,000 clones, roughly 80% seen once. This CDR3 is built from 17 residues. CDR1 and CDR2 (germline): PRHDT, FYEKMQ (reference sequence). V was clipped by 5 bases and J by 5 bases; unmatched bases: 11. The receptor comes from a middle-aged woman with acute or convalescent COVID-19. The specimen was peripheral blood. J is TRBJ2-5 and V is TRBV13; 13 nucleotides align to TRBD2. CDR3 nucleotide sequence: TGTGCCAGCAGCCCCGGACTAGCGGGAGATCCGGGGGAGACCCAGTACTTC. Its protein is CASSPGLAGDPGETQYF.